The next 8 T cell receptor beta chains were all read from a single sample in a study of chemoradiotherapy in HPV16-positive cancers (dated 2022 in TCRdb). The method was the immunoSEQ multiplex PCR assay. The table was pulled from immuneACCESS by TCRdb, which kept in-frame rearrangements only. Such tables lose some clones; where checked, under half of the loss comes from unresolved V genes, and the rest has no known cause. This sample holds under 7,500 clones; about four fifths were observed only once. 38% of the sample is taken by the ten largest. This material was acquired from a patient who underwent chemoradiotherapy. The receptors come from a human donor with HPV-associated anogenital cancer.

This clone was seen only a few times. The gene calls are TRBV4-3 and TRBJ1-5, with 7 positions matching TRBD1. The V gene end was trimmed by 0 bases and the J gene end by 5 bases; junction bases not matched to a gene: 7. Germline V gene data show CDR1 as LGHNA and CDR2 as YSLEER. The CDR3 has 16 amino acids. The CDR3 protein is CASSQDRGQSYQPQHF. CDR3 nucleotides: TGCGCCAGCAGCCAAGATAGGGGACAGAGCTATCAGCCCCAGCATTTT.

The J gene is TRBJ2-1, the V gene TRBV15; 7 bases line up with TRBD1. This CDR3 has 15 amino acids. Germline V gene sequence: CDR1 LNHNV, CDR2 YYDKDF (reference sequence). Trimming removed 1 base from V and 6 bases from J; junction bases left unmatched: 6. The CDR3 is CATSRATGDSNEQFF. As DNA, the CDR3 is TGTGCCACCAGCAGAGCCACCGGGGACAGCAATGAGCAGTTCTTC. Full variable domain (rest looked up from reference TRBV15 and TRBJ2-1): DAMVIQNPRYQVTQFGKPVTLSCSQTLNHNVMYWYQQKSSQAPKLLFHYYDKDFNNEADTPDNFQSRRPNTSFCFLDIRSPGLGDTAMYLCATSRATGDSNEQFFGPGTRLTVL.

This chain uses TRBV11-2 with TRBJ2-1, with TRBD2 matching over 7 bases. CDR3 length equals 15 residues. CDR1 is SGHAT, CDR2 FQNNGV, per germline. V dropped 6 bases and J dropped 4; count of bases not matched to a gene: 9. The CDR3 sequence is CASRSLSGTYNEQFF. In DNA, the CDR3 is TGTGCCAGCAGAAGTCTGAGCGGGACTTACAATGAGCAGTTCTTC.

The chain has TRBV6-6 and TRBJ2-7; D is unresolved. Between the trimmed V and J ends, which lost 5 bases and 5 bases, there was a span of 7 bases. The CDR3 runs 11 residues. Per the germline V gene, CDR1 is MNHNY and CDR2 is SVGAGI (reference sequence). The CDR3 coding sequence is TGTGCCAGCAGTCGGACGAACGAGCAGTACTTC. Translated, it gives CASSRTNEQYF.

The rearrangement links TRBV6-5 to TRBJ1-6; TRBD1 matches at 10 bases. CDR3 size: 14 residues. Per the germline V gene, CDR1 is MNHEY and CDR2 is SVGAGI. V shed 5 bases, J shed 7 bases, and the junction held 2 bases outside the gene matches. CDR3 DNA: TGTGCCAGCAGTAAGGACAGGGGGAATTCACCCCTCCACTTT. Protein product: CASSKDRGNSPLHF.

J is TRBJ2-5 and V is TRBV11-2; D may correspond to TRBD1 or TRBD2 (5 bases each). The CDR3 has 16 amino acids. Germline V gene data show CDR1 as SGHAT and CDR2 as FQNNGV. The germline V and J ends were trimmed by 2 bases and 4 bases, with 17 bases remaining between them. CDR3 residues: CASSLWTSGTGETQYF. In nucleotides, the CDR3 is TGTGCCAGCAGCTTATGGACCTCAGGGACGGGAGAGACCCAGTACTTC.

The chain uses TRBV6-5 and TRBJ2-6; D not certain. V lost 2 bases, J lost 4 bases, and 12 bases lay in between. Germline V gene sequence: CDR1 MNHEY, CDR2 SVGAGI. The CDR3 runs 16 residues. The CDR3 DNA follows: TGTGCCAGCAGTTACGAGGAGCCCTCGGGGGCCAACGTCCTGACTTTC. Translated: CASSYEEPSGANVLTF.

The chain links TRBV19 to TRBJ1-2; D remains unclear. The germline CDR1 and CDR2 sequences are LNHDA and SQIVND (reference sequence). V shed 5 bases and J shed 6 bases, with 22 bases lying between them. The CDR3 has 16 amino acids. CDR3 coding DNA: TGTGCCAGTAGTTACGCGGGCAAAACCGTAGACCATGGCTACACCTTC. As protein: CASSYAGKTVDHGYTF.